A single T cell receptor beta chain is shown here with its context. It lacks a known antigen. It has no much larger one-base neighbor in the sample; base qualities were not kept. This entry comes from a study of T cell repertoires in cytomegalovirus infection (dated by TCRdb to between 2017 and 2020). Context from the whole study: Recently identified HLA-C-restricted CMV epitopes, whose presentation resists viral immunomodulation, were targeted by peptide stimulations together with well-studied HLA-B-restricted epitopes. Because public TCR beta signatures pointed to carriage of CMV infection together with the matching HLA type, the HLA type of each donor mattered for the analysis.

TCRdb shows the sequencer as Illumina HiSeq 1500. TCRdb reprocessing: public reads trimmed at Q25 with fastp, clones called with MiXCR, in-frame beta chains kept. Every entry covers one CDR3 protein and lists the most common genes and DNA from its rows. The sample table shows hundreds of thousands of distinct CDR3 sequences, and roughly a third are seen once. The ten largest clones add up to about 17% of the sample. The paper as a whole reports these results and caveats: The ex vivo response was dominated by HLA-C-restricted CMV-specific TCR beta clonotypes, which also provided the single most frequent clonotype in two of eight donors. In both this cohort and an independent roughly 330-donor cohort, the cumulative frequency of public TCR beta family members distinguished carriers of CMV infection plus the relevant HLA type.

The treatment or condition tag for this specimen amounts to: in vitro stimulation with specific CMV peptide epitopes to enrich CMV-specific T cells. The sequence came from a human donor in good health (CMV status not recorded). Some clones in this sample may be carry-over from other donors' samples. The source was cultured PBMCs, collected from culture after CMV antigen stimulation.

The CDR3 sequence is CASSRTSGTSYNEQFF. The base sequence is TGTGCCAGCAGCCGGACTAGCGGGACCTCCTACAATGAGCAGTTCTTC. The chain is made from TRBV11-2 and TRBJ2-1, with 12 middle bases fitting TRBD2. Ends trimmed: V by 5 bases, J by 0 bases; bases unmatched to a gene: 2. Inclusive of the bounding cysteine and phenylalanine, the CDR3 is 16 residues long. Only the CDR3 portion is preserved as DNA: 48 bases, with reading frame beginning at the first base. Based on the germline V gene, the CDR1 and CDR2 sequences are SGHAT and FQNNGV.